These 5 T cell receptor beta chains came from one sample sequenced in a study of control samples from healthy donors and cancer patients. TCRdb's table, derived via immunoSEQ multiplex PCR, lists solely in-frame clones and lacks some. The profile shows 63,000 or so clones, over 75% of them singletons. Sample: blood. The receptor set was obtained from a man over 45 in good health.

The genes are TRBV19 and TRBJ1-2; D uncertain. Germline V gene sequence: CDR1 LNHDA, CDR2 SQIVND (reference sequence). CDR3 length: 13 residues. V lost 7 bases and J 6 bases, leaving 15 bases between the germline ends. The CDR3 bases are TGTGCCAGTACCAACCCTCAAAGCCATGGCTACACCTTC. Translated: CASTNPQSHGYTF. Supplemented by reference TRBV19 and TRBJ1-2, the full variable domain reads DGGITQSPKYLFRKEGQNVTLSCEQNLNHDAMYWYRQDPGQGLRLIYYSQIVNDFQKGDIAEGYSVSREKKESFPLTVTSAQKNPTAFYLCASTNPQSHGYTFGSGTRLTVV.

The chain links TRBV6-5 to TRBJ2-2, with TRBD2 matching 7 bases. With 4 bases clipped from V and 8 bases from J, the junction kept 4 bases outside the gene matches. The length of the CDR3 is 13 residues. The V gene's germline CDR1 is MNHEY and CDR2 SVGAGI. The chain's CDR3 is CASSSGRWGELFF. As DNA, the CDR3 is TGTGCCAGCAGTTCCGGGAGGTGGGGGGAGCTGTTTTTT.

The chain links TRBV7-3 to TRBJ2-7; weak D call: TRBD1 (7 bases). The CDR3 runs to 14 residues. Germline CDR1 is SGHTA and CDR2 is FQGTGA. V was trimmed by 5 bases and J by 2 bases, leaving 13 bases between them. Here the CDR3 DNA reads TGTGCCAGCAGCCCCCAGGGGGGCGCCTACGAGCAGTACTTC. Residues: CASSPQGGAYEQYF.

This clone has a single count. The chain links TRBV7-3 to TRBJ2-1; 9 bases fit TRBD2. V dropped 5 bases and J dropped 5; count of bases not matched to a gene: 19. Germline-derived CDR1 and CDR2 are SGHTA and FQGTGA. This CDR3 spans 19 amino acids. In DNA, the CDR3 is TGTGCCAGCAGCAGCTCAAGGCTAGCGGGAACTCAGATCCACAATGAGCAGTTCTTC. Encoded protein: CASSSSRLAGTQIHNEQFF.

This rearrangement joins TRBV12-5 to TRBJ1-4; D remains ambiguous. The CDR3 covers 12 residues. V lost 6 bases and J 7 bases, leaving 9 bases between the germline ends. Germline values: CDR1 LGHNT, CDR2 FRNRAP. CDR3 sequence reads: CASGRGREKLFF. CDR3 sequence (DNA): TGTGCTAGTGGCAGAGGGCGTGAAAAACTGTTTTTT.